This T cell receptor beta chain was sequenced during a study of tumor and adjacent non-tumor tissue in lung cancer listed by TCRdb under 2018. At the level of the whole study: By cancer type, the cohort comprised eleven to twelve adenocarcinoma patients, 2 squamous cell carcinoma patients and 1 small cell lung cancer patient. The approximately 15 enrolled patients, of whom about 10 were men and 5 were women, were aged about 30 to 80 years and were diagnosed with TNM stage I to III disease. A total of fewer than 150 million productive TCRbeta reads were generated by sequencing, corresponding to an average of roughly 4 million reads per sample. Using bulk TCRbeta repertoires from some 16 lung cancer patients, the study set lung tumor tissue side by side with matched distant non-tumor lung tissue. TCRbeta CDR3 sequencing was performed on approximately 30 paired specimens, with one tumor sample and one normal lung sample collected per patient.

By sample share, this clonotype is medium-sized (0.01 to 0.1%). Its antigen specificity is not known. Base qualities are not recorded, but no much larger clone differs from it by a single base. At the junction V is shortened by 0 bases and J by 4 bases, with 16 bases in between. The CDR3 numbers 16 residues from cysteine through phenylalanine. The DNA shown is the 48-base CDR3, in frame from base 1. Reading the germline V gene (reference sequence) gives CDR1 DFQATT and CDR2 SNEGSKA. General conclusions and limits of the study: Neither the sequencing platform nor unique molecular identifiers are mentioned in the methods. Significantly higher TCR diversity was found in younger patients, and higher tumor TCR diversity was associated with shorter overall and disease-free survival. The cohort had only about 16 patients, and the authors noted that larger samples and more detailed clinical data are needed. The top 100 clones made up a significantly larger cumulative share of the repertoire in normal lung than in tumor tissue. TCR diversity (inverse Simpson) was significantly higher in tumor than in normal lung tissue (roughly 430 vs 170, P = 0.0075, Mann-Whitney U test). Because peripheral blood was not sequenced, the blood TCRbeta repertoires of the lung cancer patients in the study went unexamined.

Libraries came from multiplex PCR. Instrument on record: Illumina HiSeq 2500. TCRbeta libraries were built by three rounds of nested PCR using primers (Table S4), following protocols modified from ARM-PCR. Before sequencing, PCR products of 200-500 bp were excised from the gel and purified with the QIAquick gel extraction kit. On the authors' methods: Reads were cleaned with Trimmomatic, merged with FLASH into complete CDR3 sequences, and assigned to V(D)J germline segments with MiTCR. Clonal diversity was calculated as the inverse Simpson's index using VDJtools. Productive reads were defined as in-frame sequences without a premature stop codon. Using fastp at Q25 and MiXCR, TCRdb reprocessed the public reads and kept productive beta chains. Here each entry gathers all rows of one CDR3 protein and keeps the most common genes and DNA. The V and J calls and clone size come from TCRdb's table, not from the authors' own analysis. The sample records about 110,000 distinct CDR3 sequences, more than 60% of which are singletons. The ten largest clonotypes hold 35% to 40% of the sample.

Bulk unsorted tissue served as the source for RNA extraction, and RNA quality was assessed using a NanoDrop ND-1000 and an Agilent 2100. Newly diagnosed lung cancer patients without prior chemotherapy who had been admitted for thoracic surgery in China between August and November 2014 were enrolled as donors. Anyone who had undergone radiotherapy or chemotherapy before, or who had another cancer at the same time, was left out of the study. Surgical tissue pieces of roughly 1-2.2 cm3 were preserved in RNAlater solution and were kept at -80 degrees C until use. The chain is made from TRBV20-1 and TRBJ2-1; a weak D assignment points to TRBD2 (7 bases agree). The TCR sequence derives from a woman in her fifties or sixties with non-small cell lung cancer. Sequenced sample: lung tumor tissue. The sequenced DNA: TGCAGTGCTAGAGAGGGTCAAGGGGGGGCGTACAATGAGCAGTTCTTC. Translated, it gives CSAREGQGGAYNEQFF.